The clone carrying this TCR beta chain was seen many times. The CDR3 contains 15 residues. V was pared by 4 bases and J by 7 bases, with 20 bases between. In germline, CDR1 is MNHNS, CDR2 SASEGT. The sample comes from a study of Graves' ophthalmopathy and Graves' hyperthyroidism. The authors amplified TCR beta CDR3 regions from RNA transcripts. First-round RT-PCR relied on HTBI primers, and a second-round multiplex PCR came next. One entry per CDR3 protein, called by TCRdb with MiXCR from the multiplex PCR reads. The sample holds hundreds of thousands of distinct CDR3 sequences; more than 20% are singletons and the top ten take 2.5% to 3.5%. Hyperthyroidism was classified as stable if no ophthalmopathy occurred within 18 months of follow-up. Aged 18 to 65, the patients with hyperthyroidism had under 2 months' duration and were newly diagnosed. Among the exclusions were patients with other autoimmune diseases, uncontrolled infections, pregnancy or lactation. Someone took the PBMCs out of approximately 10 ml of fresh peripheral blood.

The clonotype originates from a woman aged 18 to 35 with stable Graves' hyperthyroidism. The chain joins TRBV6-1 to TRBJ2-7, with a possible D match to TRBD1 (5 bases). The sequenced sample was peripheral blood. CDR3 in amino acids: CASSGPGQGIGEQYF. DNA of the CDR3: TGTGCCAGCAGTGGCCCCGGGCAGGGCATTGGGGAGCAGTACTTC.